A selection of T cell receptor beta chains follows, all from one sample in a study of human T cells and chemical hapten exposure. In TCRdb, the RACE reads were re-called with MiXCR into one record per CDR3 protein. The table records tens of thousands of distinct CDR3 sequences, under 15% of them present only once. The specimen was whole blood, collected in connection with sensitization to the hapten diphenylcyclopropenone (DPC). Source of these receptors: a woman aged 45-60 years with alopecia areata. Some clones in this sample may be carry-over from other donors' samples. The CDR3 runs from the conserved cysteine through the conserved F or W. The D gene is left open where the match is weak. Where a row states a size, it is once, few, many or the class of an expanded clone; other rows omit it.

>TRBD2|few|TRBV5-1|TRBJ2-3
CASSSETSGSTDTQYF
TGCGCCAGCAGCTCAGAGACTAGCGGTAGCACAGATACGCAGTATTTT
>TRBD1|few|TRBV7-7|TRBJ1-1
CASSLSGTGESWTEAFF
TGTGCTAGCAGCTTATCCGGGACAGGGGAATCATGGACTGAAGCTTTCTTT
>-|many|TRBV29-1|TRBJ2-7
CSVMLGHEQYF
TGCAGCGTCATGCTCGGCCACGAGCAGTACTTC
>TRBD1|many|TRBV28|TRBJ1-1
CASPPIFPQGARGTEAFF
TGTGCCAGCCCGCCGATTTTTCCGCAGGGGGCGCGGGGCACTGAAGCTTTCTTT
>-|many|TRBV12-5|TRBJ2-2
CASGLGLSNSNTGELFF
TGTGCTAGTGGTCTAGGACTGTCTAACTCTAACACCGGGGAGCTGTTTTTT
>-|many|TRBV20-1|TRBJ2-3
CSALRVSTDTQYF
TGCAGTGCTTTACGGGTCAGCACAGATACGCAGTATTTT
>-|few|TRBV21-1|TRBJ1-6
CASRHRGRGSPLHF
TGTGCCAGCAGGCACAGGGGCCGGGGTTCACCCCTCCACTTT
>TRBD2|many|TRBV20-1|TRBJ2-5
CSASSLAGGAETQYF
TGCAGTGCTAGTAGTCTAGCGGGAGGGGCGGAGACCCAGTACTTC
>TRBD1|many|TRBV18|TRBJ2-3
CASSPDRATDTQYF
TGTGCCAGCTCGCCCGACAGGGCCACAGATACGCAGTATTTT
>-|many|TRBV19|TRBJ1-5
CASSITHGSGNQPQHF
TGTGCCAGTAGTATTACCCATGGCAGCGGCAATCAGCCCCAGCATTTT
>TRBD1|many|TRBV7-6|TRBJ1-1
CASSRTGGREAFF
TGTGCCAGCAGCCGGACAGGGGGGAGAGAAGCTTTCTTT
>TRBD1|few|TRBV7-8|TRBJ1-1
CASSLYTDRGLIDTEAFF
TGTGCCAGCAGCTTATATACTGACAGGGGGCTAATAGACACTGAAGCTTTCTTT
>-|few|TRBV12-3/TRBV12-4|TRBJ2-1
CASSRHNFYNEQFF
TGTGCCAGCAGTCGACACAACTTCTACAATGAGCAGTTCTTC
>-|-|TRBV6-1|TRBJ2-1
CASSPLTGQRNEQFF
TGTGCCAGCAGCCCATTGACAGGCCAACGGAATGAGCAGTTCTTC
>-|many|TRBV7-2|TRBJ2-1
CASSLTGLGLVTYNEQFF
TGTGCCAGCAGCTTAACTGGGCTTGGCCTAGTTACCTACAATGAGCAGTTCTTC
>TRBD1|many|TRBV29-1|TRBJ2-2
CSVGQGANTGELFF
TGCAGCGTCGGACAGGGAGCGAACACCGGGGAGCTGTTTTTT
>-|many|TRBV12-3/TRBV12-4|TRBJ2-1
CASSLLVGGGIFSSYNEQFF
TGTGCCAGCAGTTTATTGGTGGGAGGTGGGATTTTCAGCTCCTACAATGAGCAGTTCTTC
>TRBD2|many|TRBV4-1|TRBJ2-1
CASSQAAGQREGYNEQFF
TGCGCCAGCAGCCAAGCCGCAGGGCAAAGGGAGGGGTATAATGAGCAGTTCTTC
>-|many|TRBV3-1|TRBJ2-7
CASSQDRAEQYF
TGTGCCAGCAGCCAAGATAGGGCCGAGCAGTACTTC
>-|few|TRBV6-5|TRBJ1-1
CASSYSQGAQAFF
TGTGCCAGCAGTTACTCCCAGGGAGCGCAAGCTTTCTTT
>-|-|TRBV7-8|TRBJ2-5
CASSLGGVETQYF
TGTGCCAGCAGCCTTGGGGGAGTGGAGACCCAGTACTTC
>-|-|TRBV7-9|TRBJ1-1
CASSLVSGGTEEAFF
TGTGCCAGCAGCTTAGTCTCCGGCGGAACAGAAGAAGCTTTCTTT
>TRBD2|few|TRBV5-1|TRBJ2-1
CASSLASGNDNEQFF
TGCGCCAGCAGCTTGGCTAGCGGGAACGACAATGAGCAGTTCTTC
>-|-|TRBV7-2|TRBJ2-1
CASSPLRDHNEQFF
TGTGCCAGCAGCCCCCTGAGGGATCACAATGAGCAGTTCTTC
>-|few|TRBV5-4|TRBJ2-7
CASSRGPSSYEQYF
TGTGCCAGCAGCCGGGGACCGAGCTCCTACGAGCAGTACTTC
>TRBD2|few|TRBV29-1|TRBJ2-7
CSAAFGLAGEQYF
TGCAGCGCCGCGTTTGGACTAGCGGGAGAGCAGTACTTC
>-|-|TRBV7-9|TRBJ1-1
CASSLAGTQNTEAFF
TGTGCCAGCAGCTTAGCCGGGACACAGAACACTGAAGCTTTCTTT
>-|many|TRBV29-1|TRBJ2-7
CSVGRSSYEQYF
TGCAGCGTTGGGCGCAGCTCCTACGAGCAGTACTTC
>TRBD1|-|TRBV29-1|TRBJ1-1
CSVATGATEAFF
TGCAGCGTGGCTACAGGGGCCACTGAAGCTTTCTTT
>-|-|TRBV19|TRBJ1-5
CASRENAPQPQHF
TGTGCCAGTAGAGAGAACGCCCCTCAGCCCCAGCATTTT
>-|many|TRBV30|TRBJ1-2
CAWSVLLAGPYGYTF
TGTGCCTGGAGTGTACTTTTGGCAGGGCCCTACGGCTACACCTTC
>-|-|TRBV20-1|TRBJ1-1
CSARSNENTEAFF
TGCAGTGCTAGATCCAACGAGAACACTGAAGCTTTCTTT
>-|few|TRBV6-5|TRBJ2-1
CASSYLHTRSYNEQFF
TGTGCCAGCAGTTACCTCCACACCAGATCCTACAATGAGCAGTTCTTC
>-|-|TRBV29-1|TRBJ2-5
CSARGGDQETQYF
TGCAGCGCCCGTGGAGGCGACCAAGAGACCCAGTACTTC
>-|-|TRBV3-1|TRBJ1-1
CASSPRGIGGEAFF
TGTGCCAGCAGCCCTCGTGGCATCGGGGGTGAAGCTTTCTTT
>-|many|TRBV3-1|TRBJ1-5
CASSQGPAWPQHF
TGTGCCAGCAGCCAAGGACCGGCTTGGCCCCAGCATTTT
>TRBD1|few|TRBV20-1|TRBJ2-7
CSARPTGVLWSGEQYF
TGCAGTGCTAGACCCACAGGGGTGTTATGGTCAGGCGAGCAGTACTTC
>-|many|TRBV18|TRBJ2-1
CASSPPRPGNEQFF
TGTGCCAGCTCACCACCCCGACCTGGCAATGAGCAGTTCTTC
>-|-|TRBV12-3/TRBV12-4|TRBJ2-5
CASSFFGETQYF
TGTGCCAGCAGTTTCTTTGGAGAGACCCAGTACTTC
>TRBD1|many|TRBV29-1|TRBJ1-2
CSVGGQGSYTF
TGCAGCGTTGGGGGACAGGGGAGCTACACCTTC
>TRBD2|-|TRBV29-1|TRBJ2-2
CSVESFTSGTGELFF
TGCAGCGTTGAATCATTTACTAGCGGAACCGGGGAGCTGTTTTTT
>-|many|TRBV20-1|TRBJ2-1
CSALGEQFF
TGCAGTGCTTTGGGTGAGCAGTTCTTC
>-|-|TRBV12-3/TRBV12-4|TRBJ2-5
CASSFSGQETQYF
TGTGCCAGCAGTTTCAGTGGGCAAGAGACCCAGTACTTC
>TRBD2|-|TRBV12-3/TRBV12-4|TRBJ2-5
CASSFRLAGETQYF
TGTGCCAGCAGTTTCCGACTAGCCGGAGAGACCCAGTACTTC
>TRBD2|-|TRBV11-1|TRBJ2-1
CASSFGTSGSRNNEQFF
TGTGCCAGCAGCTTCGGGACTAGCGGGAGTAGGAACAATGAGCAGTTCTTC
>TRBD2|many|TRBV11-2|TRBJ2-7
CASSLAWASGSYEQYF
TGTGCCAGCAGCTTAGCTTGGGCTAGCGGGAGTTACGAGCAGTACTTC